This T cell receptor (beta chain) comes out of a study of T cell responses to AZD1222 COVID-19 vaccine. Study in general: Analysis merged second doses at about 4 or about 12 weeks. Regarding the study as a whole: The peak T cell response came first, and repertoires were sampled only after it. There were mostly white British donors and more females than males, and clonal diversity was possibly underestimated.

Data came from immunoSEQ multiplex PCR; TCRdb stores just in-frame clones and leaves some out. The sample consists of approximately 150,000 clones, 90% to 95% of them appearing once. Germline CDR1 reads SGHAT; CDR2 reads FQNNGV. J lost 9 bases, V lost 4 bases, and 16 bases had no gene match. The CDR3 is made up of 18 amino acids. In the case of this clone: Its antigen is not identified.

The genes are TRBV11-2 and TRBJ2-7, with 15 bases that match TRBD2. The sample here was peripheral blood, taken on day 0 of AZD1222 vaccination. This sequence was found in an adult in good health. CDR3 sequence (DNA): TGTGCCAGCAGCTCCGGGGCGGGACTAGCGGGGGGCCGGCCCGGGCAGTACTTC. Translating it yields CASSSGAGLAGGRPGQYF.